Below are 9 T cell receptor beta chains sequenced from a single sample in a study of blood T cell repertoires in COVID-19. Libraries were prepared by immunoSEQ multiplex PCR; TCRdb keeps only in-frame clonotypes and omits some of them. The table lists around 130,000 clones, 75% to 90% of them singletons, with around 18% in the top ten. Material: peripheral blood. The receptors were gathered from a man aged 45 to 65 with active or convalescent COVID-19.

CDR3 coding DNA: TGCGCCAGCAGCCCACGGGGGCAGGGGGAGAGGAATGAGCAGTTCTTC. It yields the protein CASSPRGQGERNEQFF. V gene TRBV5-1 combines with J gene TRBJ2-1, with D possibly being TRBD1 (7 bases). CDR1 is SGHRS and CDR2 is YFSETQ in the germline V gene. Between the trimmed V and J ends, which lost 4 bases and 7 bases, there was a span of 21 bases. This CDR3 is 16 amino acids long.

J is TRBJ2-3 and V is TRBV5-5, with D unclear. Germline CDR1 is SGHKS and CDR2 is YYEKEE (reference sequence). Trimming took off 4 bases at V and 0 bases at J, with 12 bases between the two ends. The CDR3 extends over 15 amino acids. DNA for the CDR3: TGTGCCAGCAGCCCGGCGGCGTCTAGCACAGATACGCAGTATTTT. It translates to CASSPAASSTDTQYF.

The chain recombines TRBV11-2 with TRBJ1-6; tentative D call: TRBD1 (5 bases). Germline V gene sequence: CDR1 SGHAT, CDR2 FQNNGV. Deletions cut 5 bases from V and 6 bases from J, with 14 bases between. This CDR3 is 15 amino acids long. CDR3 protein: CASSLRGQPNSPLHF. The CDR3 DNA follows: TGTGCCAGCAGCCTCCGCGGACAACCTAATTCACCCCTCCACTTT.

The rearrangement links TRBV18 to TRBJ1-4; possibly TRBD1 for D (5 bases). The CDR3 is made up of 17 amino acids. Trimming stripped 2 bases from V and 1 base from J, with 14 bases between. Germline V gives CDR1 KGHSH, CDR2 LQKENI. CDR3 DNA: TGTGCCAGCTCACCAGTTTCAGGGATGGGAACTAATGAAAAACTGTTTTTT. Translating gives CASSPVSGMGTNEKLFF.

The chain joins TRBV7-2 to TRBJ2-3; 9 bases fit TRBD1. CDR1 is SGHTA, CDR2 FQGNSA, per germline. The CDR3 has 14 residues. J lost 5 bases, V lost 7 bases, and 7 bases had no gene match. For the CDR3, the DNA is TGTGCCAGCACCCCGGACAGGGGAAAAGATACGCAGTATTTT. Its translation is CASTPDRGKDTQYF. The variable domain in full, completed from reference TRBV7-2 and TRBJ2-3, reads GAGVSQSPSNKVTEKGKDVELRCDPISGHTALYWYRQSLGQGLEFLIYFQGNSAPDKSGLPSDRFSAERTGGSVSTLTIQRTQQEDSAVYLCASTPDRGKDTQYFGPGTRLTVL.

The chain recombines TRBV18 with TRBJ2-7; a weak D match, TRBD1 (5 bases). Between the trimmed V and J ends, which lost 3 bases and 2 bases, there was a span of 20 bases. Germline CDR1 is KGHSH and CDR2 is LQKENI. The CDR3 extends over 17 amino acids. In DNA, the CDR3 is TGTGCCAGCTCACCCACACAAACAATAGTAGGGGCCTACGAGCAGTACTTC. This gives the protein CASSPTQTIVGAYEQYF.

The chain links TRBV30 to TRBJ1-1; D is undetermined. Per the germline V gene, CDR1 is GTSNPN and CDR2 is SVGIG (reference sequence). There are 12 residues in the CDR3. V was cut by 2 bases and J by 5 bases, with 9 bases left in between. The chain's CDR3 is CAWSTGRTEAFF. The CDR3 bases are TGTGCCTGGAGTACGGGGAGGACTGAAGCTTTCTTT.

The chain is built from TRBV6-6 and TRBJ2-7; TRBD1 matches 8 bases. J gave up 3 bases and V 0 bases, and 4 bases lay outside the gene matches. The length of the CDR3 is 15 residues. CDR1 and CDR2 from the germline V gene are MNHNY and SVGAGI (reference sequence). This CDR3 is CASSYSRGQDYEQYF. The DNA for the CDR3 is TGTGCCAGCAGTTACTCGAGGGGACAGGACTACGAGCAGTACTTC.

This clone was found a few times. The chain recombines TRBV19 with TRBJ1-2; D unclear. CDR1 is LNHDA, CDR2 SQIVND, per germline (reference sequence). The CDR3 is 15 amino acids. Trimming stripped 5 bases from V and 6 bases from J, with 19 bases between. The CDR3 bases are TGTGCCAGTAGTTCTTACCCTCGGGGTATTGATGGCTACACCTTC. It is translated as CASSSYPRGIDGYTF.